These T cell receptor beta chains were read from a single sample in a study of cytomegalovirus exposure and HLA in healthy donors. The assay was immunoSEQ multiplex PCR, and TCRdb's table has in-frame clones only and misses some. The sample contains 94,000 or so clones, about 70% of which appear only once. The sample consisted of PBMCs. These receptors all stem from a man in his 60s in good health and CMV-seronegative. CDR3s include the opening cysteine and the closing phenylalanine or tryptophan. The order of the fields is V gene, J gene, clone size, D gene, CDR3 DNA, CDR3 protein. A D gene is named only where the DNA matches it firmly. Rows give clone size only sometimes, using once, few, many, or a class for an expanded clone.

>TRBV6-1|TRBJ2-1|NA|TRBD2
TGTGCCAGCAGTGAAGGGGGACTAGCGGGGACGCACTACAATGAGCAGTTCTTC
CASSEGGLAGTHYNEQFF
>TRBV5-1|TRBJ2-6|NA|NA
TGCGCCAGCAGCTTGGCGGGGGCCAACGTCCTGACTTTC
CASSLAGANVLTF
>TRBV10-3|TRBJ2-5|NA|NA
TGTGCCACCCATGAGGTATTGGACCAAGAGACCCAGTACTTC
CATHEVLDQETQYF
>TRBV9|TRBJ2-3|NA|TRBD2
TGTGCCAGCAGCCCTCGGACTAGCGGCATGGATACGCAGTATTTT
CASSPRTSGMDTQYF
>TRBV30|TRBJ1-1|NA|NA
TGTGCACTTTTAGAGGGTGCCAACACTGAAGCTTTCTTT
CALLEGANTEAFF
>TRBV7-9|TRBJ2-3|NA|NA
TGTTCCAGCAGTCGGGGCACAGATACGCAGTATTTT
CSSSRGTDTQYF
>TRBV5-5|TRBJ2-5|NA|TRBD2
TGTGCCAGCAACTTAAACCCGGGGGGTCTACAAGAGACCCAGTACTTC
CASNLNPGGLQETQYF
>TRBV5-6|TRBJ1-5|NA|TRBD1
TGTGCCAGCAGCTTGACCGGACAGGATAGCAATCAGCCCCAGCATTTT
CASSLTGQDSNQPQHF
>TRBV10-3|TRBJ1-5|NA|TRBD1
TGTGCCATCAGTGGACAGGGGGCTAATGGTCAGCCCCAGCATTTT
CAISGQGANGQPQHF
>TRBV5-1|TRBJ2-3|NA|NA
TGCGCCAGCAGCCGGACTCCGGGGGGCCTCACAGATACGCAGTATTTT
CASSRTPGGLTDTQYF
>TRBV28|TRBJ2-1|NA|TRBD2
TGTGCCAGCCTCGGGACTAGCGCCTACAATGAGCAGTTCTTC
CASLGTSAYNEQFF
>TRBV9|TRBJ1-1|NA|NA
TGTGCCAGCAGCCTAGAGACGGGAAGTATTAAGACTGAAGCTTTCTTT
CASSLETGSIKTEAFF
>TRBV5-6|TRBJ1-1|few|NA
TGTGCCAGCAGCTTGCCCCGAGATGTGAACACTGAAGCTTTCTTT
CASSLPRDVNTEAFF
>TRBV11-2|TRBJ2-7|NA|TRBD2
TGTGCCAGCAGCGCCACTAGCGGGAGCTACGAGCAGTACTTC
CASSATSGSYEQYF
>TRBV29-1|TRBJ2-7|NA|TRBD2
TGCAGCGTGGGGGGGTACGAGCAGTACTTC
CSVGGYEQYF
>TRBV7-2|TRBJ2-3|NA|NA
TGTGCCAGCATGAGGGTGGAGGGGAGGATAGATACGCAGTATTTT
CASMRVEGRIDTQYF
>TRBV7-2|TRBJ2-1|NA|TRBD2
TGTGCCAGCAGCCTTAGCGGGGGGGCTTACAATGAGCAGTTCTTC
CASSLSGGAYNEQFF
>TRBV30|TRBJ2-2|NA|NA
TGTGCCTGGAGTGCCGACTTACGAGACACCGGGGAGCTGTTTTTT
CAWSADLRDTGELFF
>TRBV7-9|TRBJ1-1|NA|TRBD1
TGTGCCAGCAGCGTAGACAGGGCTGAAGCTTTCTTT
CASSVDRAEAFF
>TRBV6-5|TRBJ2-1|once|NA
TGTGCCAGCAGGCAACAGGGTATCGATGAGCAGTTCTTC
CASRQQGIDEQFF
>TRBV5-6|TRBJ2-1|medium-sized|NA
TGTGCCAGCAGCTTGGTGGTTACACAGCTCTACTCCTACAATGAGCAGTTCTTC
CASSLVVTQLYSYNEQFF
>TRBV30|TRBJ1-6|NA|TRBD1
TGTGCCTTTGGACAGGATCTGATCTCCTATAATTCACCCCTCCACTTT
CAFGQDLISYNSPLHF
>TRBV28|TRBJ1-5|NA|NA
TGTGCCAGCAGGTATGGGGGGGGCGCAAATCAGCCCCAGCATTTT
CASRYGGGANQPQHF
>TRBV10-2|TRBJ1-1|NA|NA
TGCGCCAGCAGTGAGATTGGTAGAGGAGAGGTTGAAGCTTTCTTT
CASSEIGRGEVEAFF
>TRBV7-2|TRBJ2-2|NA|TRBD2
TGTGCCAGCACCACTAACGGGGGGGCCACCGGGGAGCTGTTTTTT
CASTTNGGATGELFF
>TRBV5-1|TRBJ2-5|NA|NA
TGCGCCAGCAGCCAAGGCGGAGTTCGAGAGACCCAGTACTTC
CASSQGGVRETQYF
>TRBV15|TRBJ2-5|NA|TRBD1
TGTGCCACCAGCTCCCGGACAGGGGGCAGGGAGACCCAGTACTTC
CATSSRTGGRETQYF
>TRBV6-5|TRBJ2-5|NA|TRBD2
TGTGCCAGCAGTTCTACCGCAGCGGGGGGGCAGGAGACCCAGTACTTC
CASSSTAAGGQETQYF
>TRBV2|TRBJ1-5|once|NA
TGTGCCAGCAGGACAGAGGAACAGCCCCAGCATTTT
CASRTEEQPQHF
>TRBV5-4|TRBJ2-7|NA|TRBD1
TGTGCCAGCAGCCCCCTCGGGGACAGGGTCTTCTACGAGCAGTACTTC
CASSPLGDRVFYEQYF
>TRBV7-6|TRBJ2-6|NA|NA
TGTGCCAGCAGCCTAGATAGCTCTGGGGCCAACGTCCTGACTTTC
CASSLDSSGANVLTF
>TRBV7-7|TRBJ2-2|NA|NA
TGTGCTAGCAGCAACAGGGTTAACACCGGGGAGCTGTTTTTT
CASSNRVNTGELFF
>TRBV5-1|TRBJ2-7|NA|NA
TGCGCCAGCAGCTTGGTTTGGGTAGGGGGCTACGAGCAGTACTTC
CASSLVWVGGYEQYF
>TRBV5-1|TRBJ2-2|NA|TRBD2
TGCGCCAGCAGCTCCGGACTAGCGGGAGGGTCCGGGGAGCTGTTTTTT
CASSSGLAGGSGELFF
>TRBV5-4|TRBJ2-4|NA|NA
TGTGCCAGCAGCTCCCCCCCCGGGGAGGTAAACATTCAGTACTTC
CASSSPPGEVNIQYF
>TRBV5-4|TRBJ2-5|once|NA
TGTGCCAGCAGACTCAACTTAGTGGGCCAGACCCAGTACTTC
CASRLNLVGQTQYF
>TRBV7-8|TRBJ2-1|NA|NA
TGTGCCAGCAGCCCCTTAGCCGGGACTTATTCCTACAATGAGCAGTTCTTC
CASSPLAGTYSYNEQFF
>TRBV5-1|TRBJ2-5|NA|NA
TGCGCCAGCAGCTTACTAGGGGGTGAGACCCAGTACTTC
CASSLLGGETQYF
>TRBV29-1|TRBJ2-6|NA|NA
TGCAGCGTTGGAGCCCGCGTAGTGGGGGCCAACGTCCTGACTTTC
CSVGARVVGANVLTF
>TRBV19|TRBJ1-4|NA|TRBD1
TGTGCCAGTAGTATCCCCGGGACAGGCTCTGAAAAACTGTTTTTT
CASSIPGTGSEKLFF
>TRBV28|TRBJ1-1|NA|NA
TGTGCCAGCAGCGATATAACATACACTGAAGCTTTCTTT
CASSDITYTEAFF
>TRBV11-2|TRBJ1-1|NA|NA
TGTGCCAGCAGCTTAGGCGCAGGGCTGAACACTGAAGCTTTCTTT
CASSLGAGLNTEAFF
>TRBV11-2|TRBJ2-7|NA|TRBD2
TGTGCCAGCAGCTTAGATCGCGGGGGGCACTACGAGCAGTACTTC
CASSLDRGGHYEQYF
>TRBV6-4|TRBJ2-3|NA|NA
TGTGCCAGCAGTGACTCGGAGGTAGCAGATACGCAGTATTTT
CASSDSEVADTQYF
>TRBV27|TRBJ1-5|few|TRBD1
TGTGCCAGCAGTCTCGGGACAGGGGATCAGCCCCAGCATTTT
CASSLGTGDQPQHF
>TRBV5-6|TRBJ2-5|NA|TRBD2
TGTGCCAGCAGCTTGGTCCCCAGCGGGAGGGCCGGTGAGACCCAGTACTTC
CASSLVPSGRAGETQYF
>TRBV30|TRBJ1-1|NA|NA
TGTGCCTGGAGTGTAAGGGGAACTGAAGCTTTCTTT
CAWSVRGTEAFF
>TRBV5-3|TRBJ2-7|NA|NA
TGTGCCAGAAGCTTGGGGCGGGGACAGAACTCCTACGAGCAGTACTTC
CARSLGRGQNSYEQYF
>TRBV11-2|TRBJ1-6|NA|NA
TGTGCCAGCGCCGCGAACAGGGTGGGTTCACCCCTCCACTTT
CASAANRVGSPLHF
>TRBV18|TRBJ2-1|NA|NA
TGTGCCAGCTCACCGGGGACAAACAATGAGCAGTTCTTC
CASSPGTNNEQFF